The 24 T cell receptor beta chains presented below share a single source sample, sequenced in a study of chemoradiotherapy in HPV16-positive cancers. Assay: immunoSEQ multiplex PCR; the TCRdb copy retains only in-frame clones and omits some. This table has some 25,000 clones, around 94% appearing once. The material was obtained from a patient who underwent chemoradiotherapy. These receptors were taken from a human donor with HPV-associated anogenital cancer.

The CDR3 nucleotides are TGTGCCAGCAGCTTAACGGGACAGGGGCCTCCCTCCTACGAGCAGTACTTC. Translation: CASSLTGQGPPSYEQYF. The chain is built from TRBV11-2 and TRBJ2-7; 10 bases are shared with TRBD1. There are 17 residues in the CDR3. V was clipped by 2 bases and J by 0 bases; unmatched bases: 7. Germline-derived CDR1 and CDR2 are SGHAT and FQNNGV.

Here the CDR3 DNA reads TGTGCCAGCAGTTGGGGGACTAGCGAAGTCGAGCAGTACTTC. This gives the protein CASSWGTSEVEQYF. This rearrangement joins TRBV28 to TRBJ2-7; 10 bases agree with TRBD2. Losses at the gene ends were 4 bases for V and 6 bases for J; bases not matched to a gene: 6. Germline CDR1 reads MDHEN; CDR2 reads SYDVKM. CDR3 length equals 14 residues. Based on the CDR3 plus reference TRBV28 and TRBJ2-7, the full variable domain is DVKVTQSSRYLVKRTGEKVFLECVQDMDHENMFWYRQDPGLGLRLIYFSYDVKMKEKGDIPEGYSVSREKKERFSLILESASTNQTSMYLCASSWGTSEVEQYFGPGTRLTVT.

This clone occurred once. The V gene is TRBV7-9, the J gene TRBJ2-2; 7 positions agree with TRBD2. The ends lost 5 bases at V and 5 bases at J; junction bases unmatched: 5. The V gene's germline CDR1 is SEHNR and CDR2 FQNEAQ (reference sequence). This CDR3 spans 14 amino acids. In DNA, the CDR3 is TGTGCCAGCAGCGGGAGGGTACGAACCGGGGAGCTGTTTTTT. This codes for CASSGRVRTGELFF.

The chain recombines TRBV28 with TRBJ2-1; 7 bases agree with TRBD2. Germline assignment: CDR1 MDHEN and CDR2 SYDVKM. The CDR3 sequence is 14 residues long. The CDR3 region is CASYGGRGSNEQFF. The CDR3 coding sequence is TGTGCATCATACGGGGGGAGGGGATCCAATGAGCAGTTCTTC.

The J gene is TRBJ1-6, the V gene TRBV7-3; D call uncertain. V gave up 3 bases and J gave up 0 bases, with 3 bases separating them. The germline V gene has CDR1 SGHTA and CDR2 FQGTGA. This CDR3 has 14 amino acids. As DNA, the CDR3 is TGTGCCAGCAGCTTCGGCTCCTATAATTCACCCCTCCACTTT. Translated, it gives CASSFGSYNSPLHF.

The chain couples TRBV7-2 to TRBJ1-1, with a weak D call TRBD1 (5 bases). There are 14 residues in the CDR3. The V gene lost 5 bases and the J gene lost 2 bases, with 12 bases spanning the gap. Germline CDR1 and CDR2: SGHTA and FQGNSA. The CDR3 spells CASSLRAINTEAFF. The CDR3 bases are TGTGCCAGCAGCCTCAGGGCTATAAACACTGAAGCTTTCTTT.

The DNA of the CDR3 is TGTGCCAGCAGTCCGGGGGCAGGGTTCGGCACAGATACGCAGTATTTT. It specifies CASSPGAGFGTDTQYF. The chain employs TRBV28 and TRBJ2-3; D tentatively reads TRBD1 or TRBD2 (6 bases each). This CDR3 contains 16 residues. Trimming took off 5 bases at V and 1 base at J, with 16 bases between the two ends. Germline V gene lookup returns CDR1 MDHEN and CDR2 SYDVKM.

The J gene is TRBJ1-4, the V gene TRBV7-9, with D hard to call. The CDR3 runs 15 residues. Trimming took off 5 bases at V and 0 bases at J, with 10 bases between the two ends. The germline V gene has CDR1 SEHNR and CDR2 FQNEAQ (reference sequence). The CDR3 loop is CASSVEGATNEKLFF. The CDR3 DNA follows: TGTGCCAGCAGCGTCGAGGGAGCAACTAATGAAAAACTGTTTTTT. Using reference TRBV7-9 and TRBJ1-4 for the parts outside the CDR3, the full variable domain is DTGVSQNPRHKITKRGQNVTFRCDPISEHNRLYWYRQTLGQGPEFLTYFQNEAQLEKSRLLSDRFSAERPKGSFSTLEIQRTEQGDSAMYLCASSVEGATNEKLFFGSGTQLSVL.

This chain joins TRBV5-1 and TRBJ1-2; maybe TRBD1 (5 bases). Trimming removed 4 bases at V and 1 base at J, with 11 bases between. The CDR3 length is 14 residues. The germline CDR1 and CDR2 sequences are SGHRS and YFSETQ. The CDR3 sequence: CASSLGLYNYGYTF. The CDR3, as DNA: TGCGCCAGCAGCCTGGGACTTTATAACTATGGCTACACCTTC.

The rearrangement links TRBV29-1 to TRBJ1-2; perhaps TRBD1 as D (6 bases). CDR1 is SQVTM and CDR2 is ANQGSEA in the germline V gene. V lost 4 bases, J lost 1 base, and 13 bases lay in between. CDR3 length: 14 amino acids. The DNA of the CDR3 is TGCAGCGTTGTTAGTTGGACAGTTAACTATGGCTACACCTTC. Its protein product is CSVVSWTVNYGYTF.

The chain employs TRBV7-9 and TRBJ1-6; 7 nucleotides line up with TRBD1. The V gene's germline CDR1 is SEHNR and CDR2 FQNEAQ (reference sequence). Unmatched junction bases numbered 7, after V lost 5 bases and J lost 9 bases. The CDR3 spans 14 residues. This chain's CDR3 is CASSLGTAGSPLHF. Written as DNA, the CDR3 is TGTGCCAGCAGCCTGGGGACAGCAGGTTCACCCCTCCACTTT.

CDR3 nucleotide sequence: TGTGCCACCAGCAGAGGTCAGGAGGCGGCTGAGACCCAGTACTTC. This codes for CATSRGQEAAETQYF. This sequence joins TRBV15 and TRBJ2-5, with TRBD2 as a possible D gene (5 bases). This CDR3 comprises 15 residues. The V gene lost 1 base and the J gene lost 5 bases, with 14 bases spanning the gap. Per the germline V gene, CDR1 is LNHNV and CDR2 is YYDKDF (reference sequence).

The gene calls are TRBV29-1 and TRBJ2-2; D is possibly TRBD1 (5 bases). CDR3 length: 14 amino acids. Germline values: CDR1 SQVTM, CDR2 ANQGSEA. The germline V and J ends were trimmed by 7 bases and 2 bases, with 14 bases remaining between them. The CDR3 DNA follows: TGCAGCGCTCAGGAAAGGGGAAACACCGGGGAGCTGTTTTTT. Protein: CSAQERGNTGELFF.

The chain employs TRBV28 and TRBJ2-7; 10 bases align to TRBD1. The CDR3 is made up of 15 amino acids. J gave up 2 bases and V 5 bases, and 6 bases lay outside the gene matches. The germline gives CDR1 MDHEN, CDR2 SYDVKM. Here the CDR3 DNA reads TGTGCCAGCAGTCTACCGGGACAGGGGACCTACGAGCAGTACTTC. Its translation is CASSLPGQGTYEQYF.

CDR3 sequence: CASSQDRMENYEQYF. CDR3 bases: TGTGCCAGCAGCCAGGACAGGATGGAGAACTACGAGCAGTACTTC. The V gene is TRBV11-2, the J gene TRBJ2-7; 7 bases align to TRBD1. V trimming: 5 bases; J trimming: 3 bases; junction bases outside the gene matches: 10. This CDR3 region has 15 residues. Germline V gene sequence: CDR1 SGHAT, CDR2 FQNNGV.

The chain is built from TRBV7-9 and TRBJ2-1; D uncertain. From germline, CDR1 is SEHNR and CDR2 FQNEAQ (reference sequence). V was pared by 3 bases and J by 2 bases, with 11 bases between. The CDR3 is 15 amino acids. The CDR3, as DNA: TGTGCCAGCAGCTTTAGAAGGGATCCCTACAATGAGCAGTTCTTC. Its protein is CASSFRRDPYNEQFF.

This chain joins TRBV7-6 and TRBJ1-1; D is undetermined. This CDR3 spans 13 amino acids. The germline V gene encodes CDR1 SGHVS and CDR2 FNYEAQ. V was cut by 5 bases and J by 0 bases, with 7 bases left in between. CDR3 in amino acids: CASSRDLNTEAFF. The CDR3 DNA follows: TGTGCCAGCAGCCGTGACCTGAACACTGAAGCTTTCTTT.

The genes are TRBV9 and TRBJ2-1; 12 bases fit TRBD2. V trimming: 3 bases; J trimming: 5 bases; junction bases outside the gene matches: 3. The germline CDR1 and CDR2 sequences are SGDLS and YYNGEE. The length of the CDR3 is 15 residues. CDR3 coding DNA: TGTGCCAGCAGCGCCCGACTAGCGGGAGACAATGAGCAGTTCTTC. The encoded protein is CASSARLAGDNEQFF.

This clone is a singleton in its sample. CDR3 protein: CASSEPAYSSSYEQYF. CDR3 DNA: TGTGCCAGCAGTGAACCGGCGTATTCGAGCTCCTACGAGCAGTACTTC. This chain uses TRBV6-1 with TRBJ2-7; D not resolved. The length of the CDR3 is 16 residues. Germline CDR1 is MNHNS and CDR2 is SASEGT. V lost 2 bases to trimming and J lost 0 bases, with 14 bases between them.

The chain combines TRBV10-3 with TRBJ2-7; 9 nucleotides line up with TRBD2. Germline CDR1 is ENHRY and CDR2 is SYGVKD. This CDR3 has 13 amino acids. With 4 bases clipped from V and 2 bases from J, the junction kept 0 bases outside the gene matches. The CDR3 region has the DNA TGTGCCATCAGTGGGACTAGCGCCTACGAGCAGTACTTC. This sequence encodes CAISGTSAYEQYF.

The V and J genes are TRBV28 and TRBJ2-1, with 9 nucleotides matching TRBD2. The J segment lost 2 bases and the V segment lost 7 bases, leaving 6 bases of the junction unmatched. The CDR3 length is 15 residues. Germline-derived CDR1 and CDR2 are MDHEN and SYDVKM. CDR3 in DNA: TGTGCCAGCACCGAAGCGGGAGGTGCCTACAATGAGCAGTTCTTC. Its translation is CASTEAGGAYNEQFF.

DNA of the CDR3: TGTGCCAGCAGTGAGGCCGGGAGTCGCCCAGATACGCAGTATTTT. Its translation is CASSEAGSRPDTQYF. The gene calls are TRBV6-4 and TRBJ2-3; D possibly corresponds to TRBD2 (6 bases). V was pared by 3 bases and J by 4 bases, with 14 bases between. The CDR3 has 15 amino acids. Germline V gives CDR1 MRHNA, CDR2 SNTAGT.

The rearrangement links TRBV21-1 to TRBJ2-3; TRBD2 was called by the table and not checked on the DNA. TRBV21-1 constitutes a pseudogene. The CDR3 spans 13 residues. CDR3 residues: CASSGLPADTQYF. In DNA, the CDR3 is TGTGCCAGCAGCGGACTTCCGGCAGATACGCAGTATTTT.

V is TRBV19 and J is TRBJ1-1, with 8 bases aligning to TRBD1. This CDR3 has 13 amino acids. The V and J ends lost 3 bases and 6 bases, in that order; junction bases with no gene match: 3. Per the germline V gene, CDR1 is LNHDA and CDR2 is SQIVND (reference sequence). The CDR3 here is CASSIRDRSEAFF. CDR3 coding DNA: TGTGCCAGTAGTATTCGGGACAGGTCTGAAGCTTTCTTT.